The 26 T cell receptor beta chains below all came from one sample that was sequenced in a study of regulatory T cells in long-lasting Graves disease. The time point was: newly diagnosed GD, antithyroid drugs for less than 3 months. Extracted RNA from PBMCs served as the source of the TCR library. Construction of the TCR beta libraries employed iRepertoire HTBI primers in conjunction with Arm-PCR of CDR3 regions. TCRdb independently ran MiXCR on the multiplex PCR reads; one entry per CDR3 protein. This sample has approximately 400,000 distinct CDR3 sequences, with 10% to 15% found just once. These data are also associated with another study on T cells in Graves' hyperthyroidism and ophthalmopathy.

This material consisted of peripheral blood mononuclear cells (PBMCs), taken at new diagnosis, from a patient treated with antithyroid drugs. Receptors originate from a woman aged 18-29 years with Graves disease.

This clonotype was seen at least ten times. The chain combines TRBV20-1 with TRBJ2-7; possible D gene TRBD2, 5 bases. In germline, CDR1 is DFQATT, CDR2 SNEGSKA (reference sequence). The CDR3 spans 13 residues. V lost 5 bases and J lost 2, with 13 bases in between. CDR3 sequence reads: CSAQIGRTYEQYF. The DNA for the CDR3 is TGCAGTGCTCAAATTGGGAGAACCTACGAGCAGTACTTC.

With regard to this clonotype: A clone one base away is much larger, so this may be a read error. The V and J genes are TRBV12-3 or TRBV12-4 and TRBJ1-6, with D maybe TRBD1 (5 bases). V was pared by 5 bases and J by 9 bases, with 17 bases between. The CDR3 spans 15 residues. The CDR3, as DNA: TGTGCCAGCAGTCCTGGACAAGGGTTGGTTTCACCCCTCCACTTT. This encodes CASSPGQGLVSPLHF.

In this sample, this clonotype turned up a few times. V and J are TRBV15 and TRBJ2-1; TRBD1 agrees at 7 bases. Germline CDR1 LNHNV, CDR2 YYDKDF (reference sequence). The V and J ends lost 4 bases and 7 bases, in that order; junction bases with no gene match: 7. The length of the CDR3 is 14 residues. This CDR3 reads CATSTITGENEQFF. The CDR3 DNA sequence: TGTGCCACCAGCACAATTACAGGGGAGAATGAGCAGTTCTTC.

In this sample, this clonotype turned up many times. This chain links TRBV2 with TRBJ2-2; D is unclear. The CDR3 runs 15 residues. Germline CDR1 reads SNHLY; CDR2 reads FYNNEI. The germline V and J ends were trimmed by 4 bases and 1 base, with 10 bases remaining between them. CDR3 bases: TGTGCCAGCAGTGGGATCGGGTTGAACACCGGGGAGCTGTTTTTT. This sequence encodes CASSGIGLNTGELFF.

This clonotype was detected ten times or more. The chain uses TRBV20-1 and TRBJ1-1; no clear D. V dropped 3 bases and J dropped 7 bases, with 6 bases sitting between them. Germline V gene data show CDR1 as DFQATT and CDR2 as SNEGSKA (reference sequence). This CDR3 contains 10 residues. Written as DNA, the CDR3 is TGCAGTGCTAGCGAGATTGAAGCTTTCTTT. Its protein product is CSASEIEAFF.

Regarding this clonotype: This clone may be a read error of a much larger clone one base away. This chain links TRBV3-1 with TRBJ1-2; maybe TRBD1 (5 bases). This CDR3 comprises 16 residues. The V end was cut by 0 bases, the J end by 7 bases, with 18 bases between. Looked up from germline, CDR1 is LGHDT and CDR2 is YNNKEL (reference sequence). The CDR3 region is CASSQEVRAGRCGYTF. In DNA form, the CDR3 reads TGTGCCAGCAGCCAAGAGGTCAGGGCCGGGCGCTGTGGCTACACCTTC.

Of note for this clonotype: It may be a read error: a sequence one base away is much more abundant. The rearrangement uses TRBV20-1 and TRBJ1-2, with a tentative D call TRBD1 (6 bases). The CDR3 runs to 14 residues. Per the germline V gene, CDR1 is DFQATT and CDR2 is SNEGSKA (reference sequence). The DNA of the CDR3 is TGCAGTGCTAGACGGGGGGCTGACAACTATGGCTACGCCTTC. Translation: CSARRGADNYGYAF.

This clonotype was found a few times. At one end the junction does not follow the germline gene, possibly because of a read error. This chain uses TRBV7-3 with TRBJ2-2; D is possibly TRBD2 (5 bases). This CDR3 comprises 17 residues. Germline values: CDR1 SGHTA, CDR2 FQGTGA. The CDR3 DNA sequence: TGTGCCAGCAGCCCCCTGGGTAGGATGGGATTTGCCGGGGAGCTGTCTTTT. Translating gives CASSPLGRMGFAGELSF. Together with reference TRBV7-3 and TRBJ2-2, the CDR3 gives the full variable domain: GAGVSQTPSNKVTEKGKYVELRCDPISGHTALYWYRQSLGQGPEFLIYFQGTGAADDSGLPNDRFFAVRPEGSVSTLKIQRTERGDSAVYLCASSPLGRMGFAGELSFGEGSRLTVL.

This clonotype has ten or more counts. V is TRBV5-1 and J is TRBJ1-6; possibly TRBD1 for D (6 bases). Trimming stripped 0 bases from V and 9 bases from J, with 16 bases between. The CDR3 loop spans 16 amino acids. CDR1 is SGHRS and CDR2 is YFSETQ in the germline V gene. CDR3 coding DNA: TGCGCCAGCAGCTTGGAAGGCAGGGGCTATGGTTCACCCCTCCACTTT. This sequence encodes CASSLEGRGYGSPLHF.

This chain uses TRBV3-1 with TRBJ2-7; 10 positions match TRBD2. This CDR3 region has 13 residues. With V trimmed by 10 bases and J by 1 base, 4 bases remained unmatched. Germline lookup yields CDR1 LGHDT and CDR2 YNNKEL (reference sequence). CDR3 DNA: TGTGCCACCCGGACTAGCGGTTCCTACGAGCAGTACTTC. It codes for CATRTSGSYEQYF.

This clonotype was seen at least ten times. V is TRBV7-2 and J is TRBJ1-1; D not certain. The CDR3 has 12 amino acids. Germline values: CDR1 SGHTA, CDR2 FQGNSA. Between the trimmed V and J ends, which lost 5 bases and 2 bases, there was a span of 6 bases. CDR3 loop: CASSPYNTEAFF. CDR3 coding DNA: TGTGCCAGCAGCCCGTATAACACTGAAGCTTTCTTT. Full variable domain (rest looked up from reference TRBV7-2 and TRBJ1-1): GAGVSQSPSNKVTEKGKDVELRCDPISGHTALYWYRQSLGQGLEFLIYFQGNSAPDKSGLPSDRFSAERTGGSVSTLTIQRTQQEDSAVYLCASSPYNTEAFFGQGTRLTVV.

V usage is TRBV7-8 and J usage is TRBJ2-1, with 10 bases fitting TRBD1. CDR3 length equals 13 residues. Per germline, CDR1 SGHVS and CDR2 FQNEAQ. V shed 8 bases and J 4 bases; nucleotides not matched to a gene: 2. The CDR3 sequence is CASEGQGYNEQFF. The DNA for the CDR3 is TGTGCCAGCGAGGGACAGGGGTACAATGAGCAGTTCTTC. The whole variable domain, remainder taken from reference TRBV7-8 and TRBJ2-1, is GAGVSQSPRYKVAKRGQDVALRCDPISGHVSLFWYQQALGQGPEFLTYFQNEAQLDKSGLPSDRFFAERPEGSVSTLKIQRTQQEDSAVYLCASEGQGYNEQFFGPGTRLTVL.

In its sample, this clonotype was seen a few times. V usage is TRBV9 and J usage is TRBJ2-1, with 9 positions matching TRBD2. In germline, CDR1 is SGDLS, CDR2 YYNGEE. The J segment lost 7 bases and the V segment lost 4 bases, leaving 9 bases of the junction unmatched. The CDR3 runs to 15 residues. CDR3 in amino acids: CASSFGTSNNNEQFF. In DNA form, the CDR3 reads TGTGCCAGCAGCTTCGGGACTAGCAATAATAATGAGCAGTTCTTC. The entire variable domain, with the rest obtained from reference TRBV9 and TRBJ2-1, is as follows: DSGVTQTPKHLITATGQRVTLRCSPRSGDLSVYWYQQSLDQGLQFLIQYYNGEERAKGNILERFSAQQFPDLHSELNLSSLELGDSALYFCASSFGTSNNNEQFFGPGTRLTVL.

This clonotype was seen at least ten times. This chain links TRBV30 with TRBJ1-5, with D possibly TRBD1 on 5 matching bases. V dropped 4 bases and J dropped 3 bases, with 10 bases sitting between them. Germline V gives CDR1 GTSNPN, CDR2 SVGIG (reference sequence). The CDR3 has 13 amino acids. The CDR3 protein is CAWNDRFNQPQHF. CDR3 nucleotides: TGTGCCTGGAACGACAGATTCAATCAGCCCCAGCATTTT.

DNA for the CDR3: TGTGCCAGCAGCCCCCGACAGGGAGTAGTAATCACAGATACGCAGTATTTT. It codes for CASSPRQGVVITDTQYF. V usage is TRBV7-9 and J usage is TRBJ2-3, with 7 bases that match TRBD1. The germline V gene encodes CDR1 SEHNR and CDR2 FQNEAQ (reference sequence). V lost 5 bases, J lost 2 bases, and 13 bases stayed unmatched. There are 17 residues in the CDR3. The full variable domain, with the rest looked up from reference TRBV7-9 and TRBJ2-3, is DTGVSQNPRHKITKRGQNVTFRCDPISEHNRLYWYRQTLGQGPEFLTYFQNEAQLEKSRLLSDRFSAERPKGSFSTLEIQRTEQGDSAMYLCASSPRQGVVITDTQYFGPGTRLTVL.

This clonotype was seen at least ten times. The V gene is TRBV30, the J gene TRBJ1-2, with 7 bases lining up with TRBD1. V shed 2 bases, J shed 6 bases, and the junction held 12 bases outside the gene matches. Looked up from germline, CDR1 is GTSNPN and CDR2 is SVGIG (reference sequence). The CDR3 is made up of 15 amino acids. As DNA, the CDR3 is TGTGCCTGGAGTCCCCTCGACAGGGACCTTAATGGCTACACCTTC. Amino acid sequence: CAWSPLDRDLNGYTF.

Concerning this clonotype: A single base separates this from a much larger clone, so it may be a read error. This chain links TRBV7-9 with TRBJ1-6; D may be TRBD1 (5 bases). Germline-derived CDR1 and CDR2 are SEHNR and FQNEAQ (reference sequence). The length of the CDR3 is 18 residues. In DNA, the CDR3 is TGTGCCAGCAGCTTAATCCCCAGGGTTCCCCGGAGTCATTCACCCCTCTACTTT. Encoded protein: CASSLIPRVPRSHSPLYF.

This clonotype was counted only a few times. This chain uses TRBV2 with TRBJ1-3, with TRBD1 identical over 8 bases. Trimming at V came to 4 bases and at J to 2 bases, leaving 7 bases not matched to a gene. Germline V CDR1 and CDR2: SNHLY, FYNNEI. This CDR3 comprises 16 residues. The CDR3 DNA reads as TGTGCCAGCAGTGTCAACGACAGGGGTACTGGAAACACCATATATTTT. This codes for CASSVNDRGTGNTIYF.

This clonotype was observed many times. The J gene is TRBJ1-2, the V gene TRBV16; D remains unclear. From germline, CDR1 is KGHSY and CDR2 FQNENV. The CDR3 runs to 13 residues. V was pared by 2 bases and J by 4 bases, with 8 bases between. The CDR3 loop is CASSQRTLYGYTF. CDR3 DNA: TGTGCCAGCAGCCAAAGGACCCTCTATGGCTACACCTTC.

This clonotype appeared many times. As DNA, the CDR3 is TGTGCCTGGAGTGTAGCGTGGAAAATGGGGACTGAAGCTTTCTTT. Its protein is CAWSVAWKMGTEAFF. The chain links TRBV30 to TRBJ1-1; D is ambiguous. The CDR3 length is 15 residues. From germline, CDR1 is GTSNPN and CDR2 SVGIG (reference sequence). V dropped 0 bases and J dropped 5 bases, with 16 bases sitting between them.

Ten or more counts support this clonotype. The chain combines TRBV9 with TRBJ1-1; tentatively, D is TRBD1 (6 bases). The CDR3 is 15 amino acids. CDR1 is SGDLS, CDR2 YYNGEE, per germline. Trimming cost V 0 bases and J 5 bases, with 14 bases left between them. The CDR3 DNA sequence: TGTGCCAGCAGCGTAGGGGGTAGCGGACAGACTGAAGCTTTCTTT. Translating gives CASSVGGSGQTEAFF.

This clonotype was seen at least ten times. The chain combines TRBV12-3 or TRBV12-4 with TRBJ2-3, with D maybe TRBD2 (6 bases). CDR3 size: 14 residues. CDR3: CVTRRDSPTDTQYF. CDR3 DNA: TGTGTCACTAGAAGGGACTCACCCACAGATACGCAGTATTTT.

This clonotype has at least ten counts. The V call is TRBV7-8, the J call TRBJ2-6, with unresolved D. The CDR3 extends over 18 amino acids. Germline assignment: CDR1 SGHVS and CDR2 FQNEAQ. V was clipped by 1 base and J by 0 bases, with 13 bases between them. For the CDR3, the DNA is TGTGCCAGCAGCTTAGTAGGCAGCCTTGTCTCTGGGGCCAACGTCCTGACTTTC. This gives the protein CASSLVGSLVSGANVLTF.

The chain employs TRBV20-1 and TRBJ1-6; 9 nucleotides line up with TRBD1. Looked up from germline, CDR1 is DFQATT and CDR2 is SNEGSKA (reference sequence). The V segment lost 0 bases and the J segment 0 bases; nucleotides outside the gene matches: 6. This CDR3 has 18 amino acids. The CDR3 sequence: CSARETGGPGSYNSPLHF. CDR3 DNA: TGCAGTGCTAGAGAGACAGGGGGTCCAGGCTCCTATAATTCACCCCTCCACTTT.

This clonotype was seen a few times. V gene TRBV6-1 combines with J gene TRBJ1-1, with no clear D. The length of the CDR3 is 15 residues. Germline lookup yields CDR1 MNHNS and CDR2 SASEGT. Trimming cost V 6 bases and J 2 bases, with 16 bases left between them. The CDR3 reads CASRSWVEGNTEAFF. The CDR3 DNA reads TGTGCCAGCAGGTCCTGGGTGGAGGGAAACACTGAAGCTTTCTTT.

In its sample, this clonotype was seen many times. The CDR3 region is CASSRSGQLNTEAFF. The CDR3, as DNA: TGCGCCAGCAGCCGCTCGGGACAACTGAACACTGAAGCTTTCTTT. The V call is TRBV5-1, the J call TRBJ1-1, with D possibly TRBD1 on 6 matching bases. The CDR3 extends over 15 amino acids. The V end was cut by 4 bases, the J end by 0 bases, with 13 bases between. Germline V gene lookup returns CDR1 SGHRS and CDR2 YFSETQ.